Listed below are T cell receptor beta chains from one sample, sequenced in a study of T cell responses to AZD1222 COVID-19 vaccine. Clones were sequenced by immunoSEQ multiplex PCR, and TCRdb holds only the in-frame ones, with some missing. The data hold 90,000 to 120,000 clones, with about 85% observed a single time. Specimen: peripheral blood, collected on day 0 of AZD1222 vaccination. All receptors derive from an adult in good health. Each CDR3 is given with its conserved first and last residue. A D gene is named only where the DNA matches it firmly. Expanded clones get a size class; other rows say once, few or many, or leave the size out.

v_gene	abundance	d_gene	j_gene	CDR3nt	CDR3aa
TRBV7-9	few	-	TRBJ1-1	TGTGCCAGCAGCCGCCTAACAGGGGAAGCTTTCTTT	CASSRLTGEAFF
TRBV7-9	-	-	TRBJ2-1	TGTGCCAGCAGTAAAGAAGGGAGCTCCTACAATGAGCAGTTCTTC	CASSKEGSSYNEQFF
TRBV7-9	-	-	TRBJ2-7	TGTGCCAGCAGCTTAGACAAAAGCGGCGAGCAGTACTTC	CASSLDKSGEQYF
TRBV5-1	-	-	TRBJ2-2	TGCGCCAGCAGCTTGGGGACTGACCCGAACACCGGGGAGCTGTTTTTT	CASSLGTDPNTGELFF
TRBV10-3	-	-	TRBJ2-5	TGTGCGACCCCTTCAAAGGGCCACTACACCCAAGAGACCCAGTACTTC	CATPSKGHYTQETQYF
TRBV7-2	few	-	TRBJ1-1	TGTGCCAGCAGACCGACAAGGAACACTGAAGCTTTCTTT	CASRPTRNTEAFF
TRBV4-1	-	-	TRBJ2-1	TGCGCCAGCAGCCAACCGACAGGAAACAATGAGCAGTTCTTC	CASSQPTGNNEQFF
TRBV24-1	once	TRBD1	TRBJ2-3	TGTGCCACCAGTGATTTGGAGACAGGGGGCACTAGCACAGATACGCAGTATTTT	CATSDLETGGTSTDTQYF
TRBV6-1	-	TRBD2	TRBJ2-1	TGTGCCAGCAGTGTATCAGCGGGAGGGTCATACAATGAGCAGTTCTTC	CASSVSAGGSYNEQFF
TRBV7-6	-	TRBD2	TRBJ2-1	TGTGCCAGCAGCGCCCTACTCGCGGGGGGACACAATGAGCAGTTCTTC	CASSALLAGGHNEQFF
TRBV29-1	-	-	TRBJ1-2	TGCAGCGTTGATAAACGGGCCTATGGCTACACCTTC	CSVDKRAYGYTF
TRBV3-1/TRBV3-2	-	TRBD2	TRBJ2-1	TGTGCCAGCAGCCAGGAGACAGCGGGAGAGTTGTACAATGAGCAGTTCTTC	CASSQETAGELYNEQFF
TRBV6-5	-	-	TRBJ1-3	TGTGCCAGCAGCCCCGGGACGGGAGGAAACACCATATATTTT	CASSPGTGGNTIYF
TRBV3-1/TRBV3-2	few	-	TRBJ1-5	TGTGCCAGCAGCCAATCGACAGGTTCGGGTCAGCCCCAGCATTTT	CASSQSTGSGQPQHF
TRBV30	once	TRBD1	TRBJ2-2	TGTGCCTGGCAATGGACAGGGAACACCGGGGAGCTGTTTTTT	CAWQWTGNTGELFF
TRBV6-5	once	TRBD1	TRBJ1-2	TGTGCCAGCAGTTACAGCGGGGTGACAGGGTATGGCTACACCTTC	CASSYSGVTGYGYTF
TRBV27	few	TRBD1	TRBJ2-7	TGTGCCAGCAGTTTTTGGACAGGGTTCCCCTACGAGCAGTACTTC	CASSFWTGFPYEQYF
TRBV6-2/TRBV6-3	-	-	TRBJ2-5	TGTGCCAGCAGTTACTCGATCGGTGTGCTGGCGGGGATATGGTACCAAGAGACCCAGTACTTC	CASSYSIGVLAGIWYQETQYF
TRBV7-2	-	TRBD2	TRBJ2-3	TGTGCCAGCAGCTTTCTGTCGAGCGGGGGGCGGGGAGATACGCAGTATTTT	CASSFLSSGGRGDTQYF
TRBV6-5	-	-	TRBJ1-3	TGTGCCAGCAGTTCACCGACAGGCCGAGCTGGAAACACCATATATTTT	CASSSPTGRAGNTIYF
TRBV11-2	-	TRBD2	TRBJ2-7	TGTGCCAGCAGCTTAGGTGTAGGACTAGCGGGAGAGGGTGGCTACGAGCAGTACTTC	CASSLGVGLAGEGGYEQYF
TRBV5-1	-	-	TRBJ2-3	TGCGCCAGCAGCTTGGTGGCGGTTGGGACCACAGATACGCAGTATTTT	CASSLVAVGTTDTQYF
TRBV5-1	-	TRBD2	TRBJ2-3	TGCGCCAGCAGCTCCGGACTAGCGGGAGGTACAGATACGCAGTATTTT	CASSSGLAGGTDTQYF
TRBV12-3/TRBV12-4	once	-	TRBJ1-3	TGTGCCAGCAGTTCTACTGGAAACACCATATATTTT	CASSSTGNTIYF
TRBV5-4	-	TRBD2	TRBJ2-5	TGTGCCAGCAGCTTGGGTCGACTAGCGGGGGACCAGACCCAGTACTTC	CASSLGRLAGDQTQYF
TRBV6-1	-	-	TRBJ1-2	TGTGCCAGCAGTGAAACTAAGGGAGCGGGTGGCTACACCTTC	CASSETKGAGGYTF
TRBV3-1/TRBV3-2	once	-	TRBJ1-5	TGTGCCAGCAGCCAAGGTATGGGAAAGCGCAATCAGCCCCAGCATTTT	CASSQGMGKRNQPQHF
TRBV11-2	-	-	TRBJ2-1	TGTGCCAGCAGCCCCTCCGGGAATGAGCAGTTCTTC	CASSPSGNEQFF
TRBV9	-	TRBD2	TRBJ2-2	TGTGCCAGCAGCCCCTTGGGCGGGGGGAACACCGGGGAGCTGTTTTTT	CASSPLGGGNTGELFF
TRBV5-1	-	-	TRBJ1-2	TGCGCCAGCAGCCACGGGACTAACTATGGCTACACCTTC	CASSHGTNYGYTF
TRBV5-5	-	-	TRBJ2-3	TGTGCCAGCAGCTTGCTAGGCCTTAGCACAGATACGCAGTATTTT	CASSLLGLSTDTQYF
TRBV6-2/TRBV6-3	-	TRBD1	TRBJ1-5	TGTGCCAGCAGTTCCAGACAGGGCCTCGGTAATCAGCCCCAGCATTTT	CASSSRQGLGNQPQHF
TRBV29-1	-	TRBD1	TRBJ1-1	TGCAGCGTAGGGACAGGGGGAGAAGCTTTCTTT	CSVGTGGEAFF
TRBV5-1	-	-	TRBJ1-6	TGCGCCAGCAGCTCCGGGGCCAATAATTCACCCCTCCACTTT	CASSSGANNSPLHF
TRBV19	-	-	TRBJ1-6	TGTGCCAGTAGTCAACAGGCCGGGAATTCACCCCTCCACTTT	CASSQQAGNSPLHF
TRBV18	-	-	TRBJ2-1	TGTGCCAGCTCACCTAGCGAGTACAATGAGCAGTTCTTC	CASSPSEYNEQFF
TRBV7-9	-	-	TRBJ2-5	TGTGCCAGCAGCTTGGGGAGGCAGGAGACCCAGTACTTC	CASSLGRQETQYF
TRBV9	-	-	TRBJ2-5	TGTGCCAGCAGCGTACTCCTCCGAGGGGAGACCCAGTACTTC	CASSVLLRGETQYF
TRBV24-1	-	TRBD1	TRBJ2-7	TGTGCCACCAGTGACCCCGGGACAGGGGATGAGCAGTACTTC	CATSDPGTGDEQYF
TRBV5-1	-	TRBD1	TRBJ2-7	TGCGCCAGCCTAGGACAGGTGGGCGAGCAGTACTTC	CASLGQVGEQYF
TRBV15	-	-	TRBJ1-6	TGTGCCACCAGCAGCCCGGCGAGGGTGAATTCACCCCTCCACTTT	CATSSPARVNSPLHF
TRBV19	-	-	TRBJ1-1	TGTGCCAGTAGTGCCGAACAGTCATTGAACACTGAAGCTTTCTTT	CASSAEQSLNTEAFF
TRBV24-1	-	-	TRBJ2-3	TGTGCCACCAGCGAAGAGAGGACAGTCACAGATACGCAGTATTTT	CATSEERTVTDTQYF
TRBV7-9	once	-	TRBJ1-1	TGTGCCAGCAGCCCCAACTCCGGGGCGTACACTGAAGCTTTCTTT	CASSPNSGAYTEAFF
TRBV3-1/TRBV3-2	-	TRBD1	TRBJ2-1	TGTGCCAGCAGCCCAGGACAGGCCACCTACAATGAGCAGTTCTTC	CASSPGQATYNEQFF
TRBV7-2	-	-	TRBJ2-7	TGTGCCAGCAGCCCGCGCTCCCAGGCTAGCTCCTACGAGCAGTACTTC	CASSPRSQASSYEQYF